The sequence of this T cell receptor beta chain was determined in a study of human T cells and chemical hapten exposure. Overall study context: Sensitization was performed using 2% DPC on a roughly 2 cm by roughly 2 cm upper inner arm skin site. Chiefly women, the patients showed alopecia areata, totalis or universalis. Study-level points and caveats: The number of TCRs over 1 in 1000 frequency stayed unchanged after DPC.

Per germline, CDR1 MNHNS and CDR2 SASEGT. Deletions cut 7 bases from V and 4 bases from J, with 5 bases between. The CDR3 loop spans 10 amino acids. TCRdb ran MiXCR on the RACE reads and lists one entry per CDR3 protein. The repertoire consists of 99,000 or so distinct CDR3 sequences, with approximately 36% occurring once and the leading ten covering around 2.8%. A word on this clonotype: The antigen is unknown.

Noted time point: patch test 3, about 24 weeks after DPC sensitization. Described treatment: therapeutic diphenylcyclopropenone sensitization with weekly scalp DPC. The sequence was obtained from a man aged 35 to 55 with alopecia areata. Some clones in this sample may be carry-over from other donors' samples. Sequenced here: whole blood, sampled in connection with sensitization to the hapten diphenylcyclopropenone (DPC). The chain is built from TRBV6-1 and TRBJ2-7, with D hard to call. This CDR3 is CASIQYEQYF. Here the CDR3 DNA reads TGTGCCAGCATACAGTACGAGCAGTACTTC.